These 22 T cell receptor beta chains originate from one sample sequenced in a study of blood T cell repertoires in COVID-19. Repertoires were generated with immunoSEQ multiplex PCR, while TCRdb's copy carries only in-frame clones and drops some. Of hundreds of thousands of clones detected, around nine tenths appear once; the ten largest clones hold about 7.1%. The sample comprised peripheral blood. All receptors come from a woman in her sixties with COVID-19, enrolled during active disease.

This clone was counted between two and nine times. The rearrangement links TRBV7-2 to TRBJ1-6; possible D gene TRBD1, 5 bases. The CDR3 length is 16 residues. The germline V and J ends were trimmed by 3 bases and 6 bases, with 15 bases remaining between them. From germline, CDR1 is SGHTA and CDR2 FQGNSA. CDR3 amino acids: CASSLGFTGFNSPLHF. The DNA of the CDR3 is TGTGCCAGCAGCTTGGGCTTCACAGGATTTAATTCACCCCTCCACTTT.

V and J are TRBV21-1 and TRBJ1-4. TRBV21-1 is tagged as a pseudogene. The CDR3 sequence is 14 residues long. Here the CDR3 DNA reads TGTGCCAGCAGCAAAGCGCGGGACCCTGAAAAACTGTTTTTT. This gives the protein CASSKARDPEKLFF.

The chain recombines TRBV6-5 with TRBJ1-2; TRBD1 is a possible D gene (6 bases). CDR3 length equals 15 residues. Between the trimmed V and J ends, which lost 5 bases and 2 bases, there was a span of 15 bases. CDR1 and CDR2 from the germline V gene are MNHEY and SVGAGI. The CDR3 sequence is CASSPNRETNYGYTF. The CDR3 region has the DNA TGTGCCAGCAGTCCCAACAGGGAAACGAACTATGGCTACACCTTC.

The CDR3 coding sequence is TGTGCCAGCAGCCACCTATCCCCCGGGAATGGCTACACCTTC. Translation gives CASSHLSPGNGYTF. The chain links TRBV3-1 (or the pseudogene TRBV3-2) to TRBJ1-2, with D unclear. The CDR3 runs to 14 residues. Germline CDR1 reads LGHDT; CDR2 reads YNNKEL (reference sequence). Trimming stripped 3 bases from V and 6 bases from J, with 14 bases between.

This clone turned up a few times. The chain has TRBV7-2 and TRBJ2-5; TRBD1 is a possible D gene (5 bases). The ends were cut back, 5 bases at V and 1 base at J, with 14 bases in the middle. The CDR3 runs to 15 residues. Per germline, CDR1 SGHTA and CDR2 FQGNSA. CDR3 bases: TGTGCCAGCAGCCCATGGGGCCGAGCCCAAGAGACCCAGTACTTC. As protein: CASSPWGRAQETQYF.

The chain is built from TRBV19 and TRBJ1-1, with 11 bases fitting TRBD1. J was trimmed by 2 bases and V by 5 bases; bases with no gene match: 13. CDR3 length: 18 residues. The germline V gene has CDR1 LNHDA and CDR2 SQIVND (reference sequence). CDR3 amino acids: CASSPSGTGGLKNTEAFF. CDR3 nucleotides: TGTGCCAGTAGTCCCTCCGGGACAGGGGGATTGAAAAACACTGAAGCTTTCTTT.

This chain links TRBV24-1 with TRBJ2-3; D may be TRBD2 (6 bases). CDR1 and CDR2 from the germline V gene are KGHDR and SFDVKD. The V end lost 4 bases, the J end lost 3 bases, and 7 bases lay between the germline ends. CDR3 length: 13 residues. The CDR3 spells CATSDGGTDTQYF. DNA for the CDR3: TGTGCCACCAGTGACGGGGGTACAGATACGCAGTATTTT.

V gene TRBV14 combines with J gene TRBJ2-7, with TRBD1 identical over 8 bases. CDR1 and CDR2 from the germline V gene are SGHDN and FVKESK. CDR3 size: 15 residues. V lost 3 bases to trimming and J lost 4 bases; unmatched junction nucleotides: 8. The CDR3 bases are TGTGCCAGCAGCCAGACAGGGGTCGACATTTACGAGCAGTACTTC. Its protein is CASSQTGVDIYEQYF.

This rearrangement joins TRBV19 to TRBJ1-1, with D maybe TRBD1 (6 bases). The V end lost 3 bases, the J end lost 8 bases, and 10 bases lay between the germline ends. CDR3 length: 12 residues. Per the germline V gene, CDR1 is LNHDA and CDR2 is SQIVND (reference sequence). CDR3 in amino acids: CASSMGTLEAFF. The CDR3 region has the DNA TGTGCCAGTAGTATGGGGACATTAGAAGCTTTCTTT.

The V and J genes are TRBV24-1 and TRBJ2-7; 14 nucleotides agree with TRBD2. V was pared by 9 bases and J by 6 bases, with 12 bases of the junction left unmatched. Per germline, CDR1 KGHDR and CDR2 SFDVKD. This CDR3 has 16 residues. CDR3 DNA: TGTGCCACCCCAGCACCGGGACTAGCGGGGGCTGGCGAGCAGTACTTC. Protein sequence: CATPAPGLAGAGEQYF.

The CDR3 DNA is TGTGCCATCACTAGGGACAATTCTAACTATGGCTACACCTTC. Protein sequence: CAITRDNSNYGYTF. The chain links TRBV10-3 to TRBJ1-2; D may be TRBD1 (6 bases). Deletions cut 7 bases from V and 0 bases from J, with 12 bases between. The CDR3 totals 14 residues. CDR1 and CDR2 from the germline V gene are ENHRY and SYGVKD.

The chain carries TRBV12-3 or TRBV12-4 and TRBJ2-1; TRBD2 is a possible D gene (6 bases). The CDR3 runs to 13 residues. V dropped 6 bases and J dropped 4 bases, with 10 bases sitting between them. CDR3 amino acids: CASSRGIYNEQFF. The CDR3 DNA follows: TGTGCCAGCAGCCGGGGGATTTACAATGAGCAGTTCTTC.

The chain couples TRBV9 to TRBJ2-3; D may be TRBD1 (6 bases). This CDR3 contains 15 residues. V shed 4 bases and J shed 2 bases, with 14 bases lying between them. Looked up from germline, CDR1 is SGDLS and CDR2 is YYNGEE. DNA of the CDR3: TGTGCCAGCAGCACCGGACAGCACCCCACAGATACGCAGTATTTT. It translates to CASSTGQHPTDTQYF.

Only one count was recorded for this clone. The gene calls are TRBV5-4 and TRBJ2-7; D perhaps matches TRBD2 (6 bases). V was pared by 0 bases and J by 3 bases, with 16 bases between. There are 16 residues in the CDR3. Germline-derived CDR1 and CDR2 are SGHNT and YYREEE (reference sequence). The CDR3 DNA reads TGTGCCAGCAGCTTGGTGCCCAGGCACGGGGGCTACGAGCAGTACTTC. Amino acids: CASSLVPRHGGYEQYF.

The rearrangement joins TRBV7-8 to TRBJ1-4; D is uncertain. V was cut by 1 base and J by 2 bases, with 11 bases left in between. Germline loops: CDR1 SGHVS, CDR2 FQNEAQ. This CDR3 spans 16 amino acids. CDR3 nucleotide sequence: TGTGCCAGCAGCTTAGGCGCTAGATCTACTAATGAAAAACTGTTTTTT. Translation gives CASSLGARSTNEKLFF.

The genes are TRBV5-3 and TRBJ2-1, with 9 bases aligning to TRBD2. TRBV5-3 belongs to the ORF category, with a function that is uncertain. This CDR3 contains 17 residues. The junction had 15 bases not matched to a gene; V was cut back by 2 bases and J by 9 bases. CDR3 in amino acids: CARSFLPQRGALGEQFF. The CDR3 DNA reads TGTGCCAGAAGCTTCTTACCCCAGCGGGGGGCCCTGGGTGAGCAGTTCTTC.

This sequence joins TRBV27 and TRBJ1-5, with 7 bases matching TRBD1. In germline, CDR1 is MNHEY, CDR2 SMNVEV (reference sequence). Trimming at V came to 8 bases and at J to 7 bases, leaving 5 bases not matched to a gene. The CDR3 is 12 residues long. The CDR3 sequence is CASRTGEQPQHF. The CDR3 region has the DNA TGTGCCAGCCGTACAGGGGAACAGCCCCAGCATTTT.

The chain employs TRBV2 and TRBJ2-5; 12 bases are shared with TRBD2. Germline values: CDR1 SNHLY, CDR2 FYNNEI. V lost 1 base and J lost 11; bases outside the gene matches: 5. The CDR3 has 14 residues. CDR3 sequence: CASSEGLAGVHQYF. In nucleotides, the CDR3 is TGTGCCAGCAGTGAAGGACTAGCGGGGGTCCATCAGTACTTC.

The chain's CDR3 is CASSTGTGPYYEQYF. The CDR3 bases are TGTGCCAGTAGTACCGGGACAGGTCCTTACTACGAGCAGTACTTC. The chain carries TRBV19 and TRBJ2-7; 8 nucleotides agree with TRBD1. The CDR3 sequence is 15 residues long. Trimming at V came to 4 bases and at J to 3 bases, leaving 8 bases not matched to a gene. The germline V gene encodes CDR1 LNHDA and CDR2 SQIVND (reference sequence).

V and J are TRBV7-2 and TRBJ1-2, with 9 bases matching TRBD1. The junction had 6 bases not matched to a gene; V was cut back by 3 bases and J by 7 bases. This CDR3 is 14 amino acids long. The germline V gene has CDR1 SGHTA and CDR2 FQGNSA. The CDR3 DNA sequence: TGTGCCAGCAGCTTGGGAGGGACAGGGTTTGGCTACACCTTC. Its protein is CASSLGGTGFGYTF.

The rearrangement links TRBV29-1 to TRBJ1-1; no clear D gene. Trimming cost V 6 bases and J 1 base, with 9 bases left between them. Germline assignment: CDR1 SQVTM and CDR2 ANQGSEA. The CDR3 has 12 residues. CDR3 nucleotide sequence: TGCAGCGTGAAGGCGGGGAACACTGAAGCTTTCTTT. It specifies CSVKAGNTEAFF.

This chain joins TRBV3-1 (or the pseudogene TRBV3-2) and TRBJ1-2; 7 bases fit TRBD1. The CDR3 consists of 13 residues. The ends lost 0 bases at V and 12 bases at J; junction bases unmatched: 7. Germline V CDR1 and CDR2: LGHDT, YNNKEL (reference sequence). CDR3 DNA sequence: TGTGCCAGCAGCCAAGACCGCCAGGGGGGAAACACCTTC. It specifies CASSQDRQGGNTF.